This TCR beta chain appears in the sequencing data of a study of memory CD4+ T cells and cytomegalovirus serostatus. The table came from immunoSEQ multiplex PCR; TCRdb's copy has only in-frame clones and leaves some out. The sample yields about 56,000 clones, 70% to 80% seen once. Trimming left V 0 bases short and J 2 bases short, with 8 bases between. The germline gives CDR1 SGDLS, CDR2 YYNGEE. This CDR3 is built from 14 residues. The sort gate was single viable CD3+CD4+CD8-CD45RO+ cells for memory CD4+ T cells. The V call is TRBV9, the J call TRBJ2-5, with a weak D call TRBD2 (6 bases). This TCR was sampled from an adult in good health and CMV-seropositive. The sequenced sample consisted of memory CD4+ T cells from blood. CDR3 in amino acids: CASSVEAGQETQYF. The CDR3 region has the DNA TGTGCCAGCAGCGTAGAGGCGGGACAAGAGACCCAGTACTTC. Looking up the rest from reference TRBV9 and TRBJ2-5 gives the full variable domain: DSGVTQTPKHLITATGQRVTLRCSPRSGDLSVYWYQQSLDQGLQFLIQYYNGEERAKGNILERFSAQQFPDLHSELNLSSLELGDSALYFCASSVEAGQETQYFGPGTRLLVL.